This is a list of T cell receptor beta chains from one sample in a study of Ad26.COV2.S vaccination and SARS-CoV-2 variants. Libraries were prepared by immunoSEQ multiplex PCR; TCRdb keeps only in-frame clonotypes and omits some of them. The sample includes hundreds of thousands of clones, 83% of them seen just once. The specimen comprised peripheral blood, sampled in a trial of Ad26.COV2.S vaccine versus placebo. The receptors here all came from a person aged 18-65 years who received the Ad26.COV2.S COVID-19 vaccine or a placebo. Each CDR3 is given without its conserved first and last residue. D genes are given only for firm matches.

v_gene,d_gene,CDR3aa
TRBV11-2,-,ASSSIRLTAANTEAF
TRBV7-9,-,ASSGPSGRTLLVKLF
TRBV11-3,-,ASSLEMTLNTGELF
TRBV25-1,-,ASSVTAYNSPLH
TRBV20-1,-,SARTGYGYT
TRBV30,TRBD2,AWQLAGYYEQY
TRBV6-2/TRBV6-3,-,ASSYSLPDEQY
TRBV11-2,-,ASSLHPGGAYNEQF
TRBV2,-,ASSALLRTDTQY
TRBV19,TRBD1,ASSNRDRGGETQY
TRBV25-1,-,ASSEAGPYTEAF
TRBV21-1,-,ASSKEAKRREIEQY
TRBV4-1,TRBD1,ASSLTPGQGVEDTQY
TRBV10-3,-,AIQKTGLAPQH
TRBV9,TRBD1,ASSPRQGNYEQY
TRBV7-9,TRBD1,ASSGQGIEQY
TRBV29-1,-,SVRDWRSYNEQF
TRBV5-1,-,ASSEGEYTEAF
TRBV2,-,ASRQGNYGYT
TRBV11-2,-,ASRHAKETQY
TRBV7-6,TRBD2,ASSPHSGGKAGELF
TRBV30,-,AWSPGSVYT
TRBV21-1,-,ASSPRDVRTNTEAF
TRBV6-6,TRBD2,ASGGASGTYNEQF
TRBV2,TRBD1,ASSRQGEQY
TRBV7-6,TRBD2,ASSLLTSGTFYEQY
TRBV5-1,-,ASSLEVSGANVLT
TRBV5-1,TRBD1,ASSLRTGQGVTEAF
TRBV7-8,TRBD2,ASSLARGGLHEQF
TRBV7-6,-,ASSLGGSEQY
TRBV29-1,-,SVEGIPLRRDTEAF
TRBV4-1,-,ASSQRTDWEQF
TRBV5-1,-,ASSAGRTLETQY
TRBV7-3,-,ASSLLAWGSGTEAF
TRBV5-1,TRBD2,ASSLGLAGAYNEQF
TRBV27,-,AGPTLWGYGYT
TRBV3-1/TRBV3-2,-,ASSQPTVGGPTYEQY
TRBV7-9,-,ASSPSGASFFKNEQF